The 26 T cell receptor beta chains given below trace back to one sample, sequenced in a study of CXCR3-negative and CXCR3-positive naive CD8 T cells. The libraries of TRB cDNA were prepared using 5' RACE with UMI labels. TCRdb reprocessed the 5' RACE reads; each CDR3 protein has one entry and no DNA is given. Its table lists 35,000 to 50,000 distinct CDR3 sequences. Sequenced sample: memory CD8+ T cells from blood. All receptors come from a human donor in good health. Some clones in this sample may be carry-over from other donors' samples.

The CDR3 spells CATSDRYQETQYF. The chain combines TRBV24-1 with TRBJ2-5. The CDR3 sequence is 13 residues long. CDR1 and CDR2 (germline): KGHDR, SFDVKD.

The chain joins TRBV12-3 or TRBV12-4 to TRBJ2-1; checking the TCRdb D call of TRBD2 is not possible without DNA. The CDR3 sequence is 15 residues long. The CDR3 region is CASSFLAGGYNEQFF.

The rearrangement joins TRBV9 to TRBJ1-2; TCRdb's assignment of TRBD1 cannot be checked, as there is no DNA. The CDR3 loop spans 13 amino acids. The germline V gene has CDR1 SGDLS and CDR2 YYNGEE. CDR3 region: CASSTGQRYGYTF.

This rearrangement joins TRBV12-3 or TRBV12-4 to TRBJ1-6; absent DNA, TCRdb's TRBD1 call cannot be checked. The CDR3 has 16 residues. The CDR3 sequence: CASSLFEVAPPSPLHF.

This chain joins TRBV5-1 and TRBJ2-7; absent DNA, TCRdb's TRBD1 call cannot be checked. Looked up from germline, CDR1 is SGHRS and CDR2 is YFSETQ. This CDR3 is 12 amino acids long. CDR3 protein: CASSPLGSEQYF.

CDR3 sequence: CSARDWKLAGAYEQYF. The chain has TRBV20-1 and TRBJ2-7; there is no DNA to check the TCRdb D call of TRBD2. This CDR3 region has 16 residues. Germline values: CDR1 DFQATT, CDR2 SNEGSKA (reference sequence).

V usage is TRBV29-1 and J usage is TRBJ2-1; TCRdb outputs TRBD1, but without DNA this stays unchecked. From germline, CDR1 is SQVTM and CDR2 ANQGSEA. CDR3 length equals 15 residues. CDR3 in amino acids: CSVELRDRRNNEQFF.

V gene TRBV2 combines with J gene TRBJ2-7; without DNA, the TCRdb call of TRBD1 cannot be checked. CDR3 length equals 13 residues. Per the germline V gene, CDR1 is SNHLY and CDR2 is FYNNEI. Here the CDR3 reads CASRPPGQDEQYF.

The chain combines TRBV7-9 with TRBJ2-1; without DNA, the TCRdb call of TRBD1 cannot be checked. The CDR3 is 15 residues long. CDR1 is SEHNR, CDR2 FQNEAQ, per germline (reference sequence). The CDR3 reads CASSLGTIPYNEQFF.

J is TRBJ2-3 and V is TRBV6-4; TCRdb reports TRBD2, a call that lacks DNA to check it against. From germline, CDR1 is MRHNA and CDR2 SNTAGT. The CDR3 has 21 residues. CDR3 residues: CASSDSRTSGGTLSSTDTQYF.

This rearrangement joins TRBV28 to TRBJ2-1. This CDR3 comprises 14 residues. CDR1 and CDR2 from the germline V gene are MDHEN and SYDVKM. The CDR3 is CASSLSYHGNEQFF. Based on the CDR3 plus reference TRBV28 and TRBJ2-1, the full variable domain is DVKVTQSSRYLVKRTGEKVFLECVQDMDHENMFWYRQDPGLGLRLIYFSYDVKMKEKGDIPEGYSVSREKKERFSLILESASTNQTSMYLCASSLSYHGNEQFFGPGTRLTVL.

The chain uses TRBV28 and TRBJ2-7; the D call of TRBD1 rests on TCRdb alone, since no DNA is present to check it. Looked up from germline, CDR1 is MDHEN and CDR2 is SYDVKM. The CDR3 spans 15 residues. This CDR3 reads CASILSLGNVYEQYF. Full variable domain (remainder filled in from reference TRBV28 and TRBJ2-7): DVKVTQSSRYLVKRTGEKVFLECVQDMDHENMFWYRQDPGLGLRLIYFSYDVKMKEKGDIPEGYSVSREKKERFSLILESASTNQTSMYLCASILSLGNVYEQYFGPGTRLTVT.

The rearrangement links TRBV25-1 to TRBJ1-3; with no DNA, the TCRdb D assignment of TRBD1 cannot be verified. The CDR3 covers 20 residues. The V gene's germline CDR1 is MGHDK and CDR2 SYGVNS. The CDR3 here is CASSEFGAEKGLHSGNTIYF.

This CDR3 reads CATSTGHEGGTEAFF. The rearrangement joins TRBV15 to TRBJ1-1. Germline CDR1 LNHNV, CDR2 YYDKDF (reference sequence). The CDR3 contains 15 residues.

V gene TRBV29-1 combines with J gene TRBJ2-7; TCRdb's D call, TRBD1, is unchecked because there is no DNA. Germline CDR1 SQVTM, CDR2 ANQGSEA. This CDR3 comprises 13 residues. The chain's CDR3 is CSALHGDIYEQYF.

This chain connects TRBV5-1 to TRBJ2-1; checking the TCRdb D call of TRBD2 is not possible without DNA. Per the germline V gene, CDR1 is SGHRS and CDR2 is YFSETQ. The CDR3 is made up of 18 amino acids. The CDR3 region is CASSQTSGGPISYNEQFF.

The V gene is TRBV7-2, the J gene TRBJ2-7; TCRdb lists TRBD2, though no DNA is available to test this call. The CDR3 extends over 14 amino acids. Germline loops: CDR1 SGHTA, CDR2 FQGNSA. The CDR3 sequence: CASSSSGRDYEQYF.

This chain uses TRBV28 with TRBJ2-7. CDR1 MDHEN and CDR2 SYDVKM come from the germline V gene. This CDR3 region has 12 residues. This CDR3 is CASSFVGYEQYF.

Measured by frequency, this clonotype is medium-sized. The V call is TRBV7-8, the J call TRBJ1-1. In germline, CDR1 is SGHVS, CDR2 FQNEAQ. This CDR3 is built from 14 residues. The CDR3 here is CASSSGYSYTEAFF.

The V and J genes are TRBV5-4 and TRBJ2-7; TCRdb's assignment of TRBD1 cannot be checked, as there is no DNA. Germline CDR1 reads SGHNT; CDR2 reads YYREEE (reference sequence). The CDR3 is made up of 14 amino acids. The CDR3 protein is CASSSWTVSYEQYF.

V gene TRBV20-1 combines with J gene TRBJ1-1; TCRdb's D call, TRBD1, is unchecked because there is no DNA. This CDR3 has 19 residues. Germline assignment: CDR1 DFQATT and CDR2 SNEGSKA (reference sequence). The CDR3 loop is CSARDKKREVEDGFFEAFF.

J is TRBJ1-6 and V is TRBV20-1; as DNA is missing, the TRBD1 call by TCRdb cannot be tested. Germline V gene sequence: CDR1 DFQATT, CDR2 SNEGSKA (reference sequence). The CDR3 covers 16 residues. The CDR3 sequence: CSTTRGAGVGNSPLHF.

This chain uses TRBV29-1 with TRBJ2-1. This CDR3 region has 11 residues. Germline values: CDR1 SQVTM, CDR2 ANQGSEA. The CDR3: CSPLFFNEQFF.

This chain uses TRBV14 with TRBJ2-1; TCRdb returns TRBD2, unconfirmable since there is no DNA. CDR1 is SGHDN and CDR2 is FVKESK in the germline V gene. The CDR3 sequence is 15 residues long. The CDR3 sequence: CASSTGLVPYNEQFF.

The CDR3 is CASSLGHGYTF. The J gene is TRBJ1-2, the V gene TRBV12-3 or TRBV12-4. The CDR3 is 11 residues long.

The chain combines TRBV12-3 or TRBV12-4 with TRBJ2-5; the TCRdb call, TRBD1, lacks DNA for checking. The CDR3 has 14 amino acids. The CDR3: CASSPSRGVETQYF.